The sequence of this T cell receptor beta chain was determined in a study of beta chain features in type 1 diabetes. General study points: Naive, central memory and Treg TCRB repertoires appeared more alike in patients than in healthy donors. TCRB CDR3s from Type 1 diabetes patients were moderately but significantly shorter in all four CD4+ subsets.

This clone was counted between two and nine times. Antigen specificity is unknown. The germline V and J ends were trimmed by 6 bases and 10 bases, with 15 bases remaining between them. Germline V gives CDR1 MDHEN, CDR2 SYDVKM. This CDR3 region has 12 residues. The entirety of the isolated RNA underwent reverse transcription, so expressed TCRB transcripts were sequenced. Profiled with immunoSEQ multiplex PCR; TCRdb holds only in-frame clones, not every one. Among about 150,000 clones listed, over 9% were seen once. This chain joins TRBV28 and TRBJ1-1; tentatively, D is TRBD1 (6 bases). Sequencing used central memory CD4+ T cells from blood. The receptor comes from a man between 25 and 39 years old with type 1 diabetes. CDR3 protein: CASRISPQGAFF. CDR3 DNA: TGTGCCAGCAGAATCTCTCCACAGGGAGCTTTCTTT.